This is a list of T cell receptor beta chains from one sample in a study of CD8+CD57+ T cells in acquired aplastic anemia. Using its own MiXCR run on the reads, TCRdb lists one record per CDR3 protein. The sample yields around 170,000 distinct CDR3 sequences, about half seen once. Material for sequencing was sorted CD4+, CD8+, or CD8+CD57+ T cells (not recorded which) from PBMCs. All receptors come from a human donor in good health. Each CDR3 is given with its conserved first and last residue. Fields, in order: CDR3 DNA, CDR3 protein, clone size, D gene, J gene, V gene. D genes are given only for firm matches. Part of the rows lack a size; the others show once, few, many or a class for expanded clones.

DNA: TGTGCCAGTAGTAGTCTCCACGATACGCAGTATTTC; CDR3: CASSSLHDTQYF; size: NA; D: NA; J: TRBJ2-3; V: TRBV19
DNA: TGTGCCAGCAGCTCCAATCACAGGATCCAAGAGACCCAGTACTTC; CDR3: CASSSNHRIQETQYF; size: many; D: NA; J: TRBJ2-5; V: TRBV5-4
DNA: TGCAGTGCTAGAGACCTAAAACAGGGTTACGAGCAGTACTTC; CDR3: CSARDLKQGYEQYF; size: NA; D: NA; J: TRBJ2-7; V: TRBV20-1
DNA: TGTGCCAGCAGCTTAGCCTTCGACTACCAAGAGACCCAGTACTTC; CDR3: CASSLAFDYQETQYF; size: many; D: NA; J: TRBJ2-5; V: TRBV7-9
DNA: TGTGCCGCTCAGGGGGGAGCGAATCAGCCCCAGCATTTT; CDR3: CAAQGGANQPQHF; size: NA; D: TRBD1; J: TRBJ1-5; V: TRBV10-3
DNA: TGCAGTGCTAAATACAGGGGGAGGCCGACTGAAGCTTTCTTT; CDR3: CSAKYRGRPTEAFF; size: once; D: TRBD1; J: TRBJ1-1; V: TRBV20-1
DNA: TGTGCCAGCACCTCGGGGGCCGGAAGGGAGCTGTTTTTT; CDR3: CASTSGAGRELFF; size: NA; D: NA; J: TRBJ2-2; V: TRBV12-3/TRBV12-4
DNA: TGCGCCAGCAGCCAGGGACAGGATAATTCACCCCTCCACTTT; CDR3: CASSQGQDNSPLHF; size: NA; D: TRBD1; J: TRBJ1-6; V: TRBV5-1
DNA: TGTGCCAGCAGCTTACTGGAGTACGAGACCCAGTACTTC; CDR3: CASSLLEYETQYF; size: NA; D: NA; J: TRBJ2-5; V: TRBV7-9
DNA: TGTGCCAGCAGCTCTGACAGGGTCGGCCCCATAGAGCAGTACTTC; CDR3: CASSSDRVGPIEQYF; size: NA; D: TRBD1; J: TRBJ2-7; V: TRBV7-9
DNA: TGTGCCACCAGACGGGACCGCGCCGGCGAGCAGTACTTC; CDR3: CATRRDRAGEQYF; size: NA; D: NA; J: TRBJ2-7; V: TRBV15
DNA: TGTGCCAGCAGCTTAGGGGGCAGTGAATTCTACGAGCAGTACTTC; CDR3: CASSLGGSEFYEQYF; size: NA; D: NA; J: TRBJ2-7; V: TRBV7-8
DNA: TGTGCCAGCAGCCAAGATTACGACAGGTTTGGCTACGGTGAAAAACTGTTTTTT; CDR3: CASSQDYDRFGYGEKLFF; size: NA; D: NA; J: TRBJ1-4; V: TRBV4-2
DNA: TGTGCCAGTAGTTCTGGGACCCGATACAATGAGCAGTTCTTC; CDR3: CASSSGTRYNEQFF; size: few; D: NA; J: TRBJ2-1; V: TRBV19
DNA: TGTGCCAGCAGCTGGACTAGCGGGAGTTACAATGAGCAGTTCTTC; CDR3: CASSWTSGSYNEQFF; size: many; D: TRBD2; J: TRBJ2-1; V: TRBV11-2
DNA: TGCAGTGCTAGAAGTTGGGGTTCCTACAATGAGCAGTTCTTC; CDR3: CSARSWGSYNEQFF; size: NA; D: NA; J: TRBJ2-1; V: TRBV20-1
DNA: TGCAGTGCTAGTCCACTAGCGGCGGGGGGGGAGCAGTACTTC; CDR3: CSASPLAAGGEQYF; size: NA; D: TRBD2; J: TRBJ2-7; V: TRBV20-1
DNA: TGTGCCAGCAGCTCCTCAGGAATCCAAGAGACCCAGTACTTC; CDR3: CASSSSGIQETQYF; size: NA; D: NA; J: TRBJ2-5; V: TRBV7-7
DNA: TGTGCCACCAGATCGGACAGGTCTTCATCCGGGGAGCTGTTTTTT; CDR3: CATRSDRSSSGELFF; size: NA; D: TRBD1; J: TRBJ2-2; V: TRBV2
DNA: TGTGCCACCAGCAGAGATCTAATTCGGGGGGGGCGGTCAGATACGCAGTATTTT; CDR3: CATSRDLIRGGRSDTQYF; size: once; D: TRBD2; J: TRBJ2-3; V: TRBV15
DNA: TGTACCAGCAGTGAAGCGGGTAGGGGCTATGGCTACACCTTC; CDR3: CTSSEAGRGYGYTF; size: NA; D: NA; J: TRBJ1-2; V: TRBV2
DNA: TGTGCCAGCAGGGAAGACAGGGGGCGTGGAAACACCATATATTTT; CDR3: CASREDRGRGNTIYF; size: NA; D: TRBD1; J: TRBJ1-3; V: TRBV2
DNA: TGTGCCAGCAGCTCAGCCGGGACAGGCGGGACCGGGGAGCTGTTTTTT; CDR3: CASSSAGTGGTGELFF; size: NA; D: TRBD1; J: TRBJ2-2; V: TRBV6-2/TRBV6-3
DNA: TGTGCCAGCTCACCAGGACAGATCTACGAGCAGTACTTC; CDR3: CASSPGQIYEQYF; size: many; D: NA; J: TRBJ2-7; V: TRBV18
DNA: TGTGCCAGCAGTTACACAGGTACTAGTGTGCAGTACTTC; CDR3: CASSYTGTSVQYF; size: once; D: NA; J: TRBJ2-7; V: TRBV5-4
DNA: TGTGCCAGCAGCTTAGCCGACAGCCCAGGGTACGAGCAGTACTTC; CDR3: CASSLADSPGYEQYF; size: NA; D: NA; J: TRBJ2-7; V: TRBV11-1
DNA: TGCAGTGCTAGGCGAGGGGGCGGCTATGGCTACACCTTC; CDR3: CSARRGGGYGYTF; size: NA; D: TRBD1; J: TRBJ1-2; V: TRBV20-1
DNA: TGTGCCAGCAGCTTAAGCATGGAAAAACTGTCTTTT; CDR3: CASSLSMEKLSF; size: NA; D: NA; J: TRBJ1-4; V: TRBV7-9
DNA: TGTGCCAGCAGTGTTCAGGGGGTGAATTCACCCCTCCACTTT; CDR3: CASSVQGVNSPLHF; size: NA; D: TRBD1; J: TRBJ1-6; V: TRBV11-2
DNA: TGCGCCAGCGGGGAGAACTATGGCTACACCTTC; CDR3: CASGENYGYTF; size: NA; D: NA; J: TRBJ1-2; V: TRBV10-2
DNA: TGCAGTGCTAGAGAGGACGGGATCCTCTATGGCTACACCTTC; CDR3: CSAREDGILYGYTF; size: once; D: NA; J: TRBJ1-2; V: TRBV20-1
DNA: TGTGCCAGCAGCTTAGGGACTAGCGGGGAGACCTACGAGCAGTACTTC; CDR3: CASSLGTSGETYEQYF; size: many; D: TRBD2; J: TRBJ2-7; V: TRBV7-8
DNA: TGTGCCAGCAGCCCCGGGACTAGAATCACCGGGGAGCTGTTTTTT; CDR3: CASSPGTRITGELFF; size: few; D: TRBD2; J: TRBJ2-2; V: TRBV5-6
DNA: TGTGCCAGTAGTATCACAGGGGGAAGCTACGAGCAGTACTTC; CDR3: CASSITGGSYEQYF; size: many; D: TRBD1; J: TRBJ2-7; V: TRBV19
DNA: TGTGCCATCACCGCGAGGGAAGGTTACAATGAGCAGTTCTTC; CDR3: CAITAREGYNEQFF; size: NA; D: NA; J: TRBJ2-1; V: TRBV10-3
DNA: TGTGCCAGCAGCTCCCAGGGTTATGAGCAGTTCTTC; CDR3: CASSSQGYEQFF; size: many; D: NA; J: TRBJ2-1; V: TRBV7-2
DNA: TGTGCCAGCAGTTCTGACATGGACAGGGCGTATTCTAGCACAGATACGCAGTATTTT; CDR3: CASSSDMDRAYSSTDTQYF; size: NA; D: TRBD1; J: TRBJ2-3; V: TRBV28
DNA: TGTGCCAGCAGTGATAGGGGACAGGTCACAGATACGCAGTATTTT; CDR3: CASSDRGQVTDTQYF; size: many; D: TRBD1; J: TRBJ2-3; V: TRBV25-1
DNA: TGTGCCAGCAGCTTAGTTTCAGACCCTAACTATGGCTACACCTTC; CDR3: CASSLVSDPNYGYTF; size: once; D: NA; J: TRBJ1-2; V: TRBV7-2
DNA: TGTGCCAGCAGCCAAGTTCCAGGGGGCGCATTCGGGAGTTGGGCCTACGAGCAGTACTTC; CDR3: CASSQVPGGAFGSWAYEQYF; size: NA; D: TRBD1; J: TRBJ2-7; V: TRBV4-2
DNA: TGTGCCAGCAGTTTAATCGTCCCTGGAAACACCATATATTTT; CDR3: CASSLIVPGNTIYF; size: NA; D: NA; J: TRBJ1-3; V: TRBV28
DNA: TGTGCCAGTAGTCCCGGACAGGGGGCTCGTGAGCAGTACTTC; CDR3: CASSPGQGAREQYF; size: many; D: TRBD1; J: TRBJ2-7; V: TRBV19
DNA: TGTGCCAGTACGGGACAGTCCTATAATTCACCCCTCCACTTT; CDR3: CASTGQSYNSPLHF; size: NA; D: TRBD1; J: TRBJ1-6; V: TRBV28
DNA: TGTGCCAGCTCTATCCAGCCGAACACTGAAGCTTTCTTT; CDR3: CASSIQPNTEAFF; size: NA; D: NA; J: TRBJ1-1; V: TRBV2
DNA: TGTGCCAGCAGCTCCGCGGGTCTGCGGGTCCAAGAGACCCAGTACTTC; CDR3: CASSSAGLRVQETQYF; size: many; D: NA; J: TRBJ2-5; V: TRBV7-2